These T cell receptor beta chains were read from a single sample in a study of spatial heterogeneity in lung cancer. TCRdb independently ran MiXCR on the 5' RACE reads; one entry per CDR3 protein. Of approximately 56,000 distinct CDR3 sequences listed, roughly 7% are singletons. Sequencing was performed on PBMCs, taken at follow-up. These receptors all stem from a female donor with early-stage non-small cell lung cancer. Each CDR3 is given with its conserved first and last residue. A D gene is named only where the DNA matches it firmly. The size of a clone is reported for some rows only, either as once, few or many, or as a class for expanded clones.

d_call	v_call	j_call	clone_size	cdr3_aa	cdr3_nt
TRBD2	TRBV9	TRBJ2-3	.	CASSVVTPSGGPEDTQYF	TGTGCCAGCAGCGTAGTCACCCCTAGCGGGGGGCCGGAAGATACGCAGTATTTT
TRBD1	TRBV14	TRBJ1-2	many	CASSQDGTGGFYGYTF	TGTGCCAGCAGCCAAGATGGGACAGGGGGCTTCTATGGCTACACCTTC
.	TRBV7-8	TRBJ2-3	many	CASSSGRADTQYF	TGTGCCAGCAGCTCCGGAAGGGCAGATACGCAGTATTTT
TRBD1	TRBV20-1	TRBJ1-1	.	CSGQDGSTEAFF	TGCTCAGGACAGGATGGGAGCACTGAAGCTTTCTTT
.	TRBV18	TRBJ1-2	few	CASSPNRQKGGYTF	TGTGCCAGCTCACCAAATCGGCAGAAAGGTGGCTACACCTTC
.	TRBV7-2	TRBJ2-7	once	CASSPGTLISYEQYF	TGTGCCAGCAGCCCGGGGACTCTTATCTCCTACGAGCAGTACTTC
TRBD2	TRBV7-9	TRBJ2-3	.	CASRRAGAGDTQYF	TGTGCCAGCAGGAGAGCGGGGGCTGGAGATACGCAGTATTTT
.	TRBV6-1	TRBJ2-5	.	CASSIRAETQYF	TGTGCCAGCAGCATCAGGGCGGAGACCCAGTACTTC
.	TRBV10-2	TRBJ2-5	.	CASTEYPWGQETQYF	TGCGCCAGCACTGAGTACCCCTGGGGCCAAGAGACCCAGTACTTC
.	TRBV28	TRBJ2-1	many	CASSTGSNEQFF	TGTGCCAGCAGTACGGGGAGCAATGAGCAGTTCTTC
.	TRBV7-2	TRBJ2-2	few	CASTFQGFTGELFF	TGTGCCAGCACCTTTCAGGGCTTCACCGGGGAGCTGTTTTTT
.	TRBV6-2/TRBV6-3	TRBJ2-5	.	CASSYSSVVRAQYF	TGTGCCAGCAGTTACTCGAGCGTCGTTAGGGCCCAGTACTTC
.	TRBV5-1	TRBJ2-2	many	CASSLAGEPGELFF	TGCGCCAGCAGCTTGGCCGGGGAACCCGGGGAGCTGTTTTTT
.	TRBV20-1	TRBJ1-6	many	CSARDPGIFPLHF	TGCAGTGCTAGAGATCCAGGCATCTTCCCCCTCCACTTT
.	TRBV29-1	TRBJ2-7	.	CSVRVNSYEQYF	TGCAGCGTTCGGGTCAACTCCTACGAGCAGTACTTC
.	TRBV6-5	TRBJ1-4	many	CATQPGSSEKLFF	TGTGCCACCCAACCCGGGAGCTCGGAAAAACTGTTTTTT
.	TRBV7-2	TRBJ2-3	many	CASSRGPRGGTDTQYF	TGTGCCAGCAGCCGGGGGCCAAGAGGGGGCACAGATACGCAGTATTTT